These 20 T cell receptor beta chains were sequenced from one sample in a study of metastatic and nonmetastatic thyroid tumors. Using MiXCR, TCRdb reanalyzed the PCR reads. The repertoire holds 35,000 to 40,000 clones, under 25% seen once, with roughly 15% in the top ten. All patients were untreated before thyroid surgery. Sequencing was carried out using blood. The receptors here all came from a female donor with papillary thyroid cancer or a benign thyroid nodule (not recorded which). Some clones in this sample may be carry-over from other donors' samples.

This clone is medium-sized (0.01 to 0.1%) within its sample. The genes are TRBV12-3 or TRBV12-4 and TRBJ1-6, with D perhaps matching TRBD1 (5 bases). Trimming removed 0 bases at V and 9 bases at J, with 9 bases between. This CDR3 has 14 residues. The CDR3 reads CASSLARRGSPLHF. The CDR3, as DNA: TGTGCCAGCAGTTTAGCGCGAAGGGGTTCACCCCTCCACTTT.

The rearrangement uses TRBV24-1 and TRBJ2-2; a weak D match, TRBD1 (5 bases). Germline V gene lookup returns CDR1 KGHDR and CDR2 SFDVKD. Trimming pared 6 bases from V and 5 bases from J, leaving 15 bases between. The CDR3 loop spans 15 amino acids. The CDR3: CATSNWGRKTGELFF. Here the CDR3 DNA reads TGTGCCACCAGTAATTGGGGCAGGAAAACCGGGGAGCTGTTTTTT.

This clone ranks as medium-sized. The chain is built from TRBV6-1 and TRBJ1-2; tentative D call: TRBD1 (5 bases). The CDR3 runs to 15 residues. The germline V gene encodes CDR1 MNHNS and CDR2 SASEGT. Trimming removed 5 bases at V and 4 bases at J, with 17 bases between. The CDR3 sequence is CASSSGEGRGYGYTF. CDR3 coding DNA: TGTGCCAGCAGTTCCGGGGAGGGGAGAGGCTATGGCTACACCTTC.

The sample holds many counts of this clone. Other DNA sequences in the same sample also yield this CDR3. V usage is TRBV20-1 and J usage is TRBJ2-7; D call uncertain. The CDR3 extends over 13 amino acids. Germline V gene data show CDR1 as DFQATT and CDR2 as SNEGSKA (reference sequence). V was trimmed by 5 bases and J by 2 bases, leaving 13 bases between them. The CDR3 nucleotides read TGCAGTGCTCAGAGTGGATACACCTACGAGCAGTACTTC. Amino acid sequence: CSAQSGYTYEQYF.

This clone was counted only a few times. One junction end does not reproduce the germline sequence, and a read error may be involved. The CDR3 DNA reads TGTGCCGGTAGTATGCTGGGGGAGTACAATGAGCAGTTCTTC. Its protein is CAGSMLGEYNEQFF. The chain uses TRBV19 and TRBJ2-1, with D perhaps given as TRBD1 or TRBD2 (5 bases each). This CDR3 has 14 amino acids. Germline CDR1 and CDR2: LNHDA and SQIVND (reference sequence).

The rearrangement links TRBV6-1 to TRBJ2-2; 10 nucleotides align to TRBD1. From germline, CDR1 is MNHNS and CDR2 SASEGT. The CDR3 extends over 17 amino acids. The ends lost 6 bases at V and 3 bases at J; junction bases unmatched: 10. CDR3 sequence reads: CASRVPGTGVHTGELFF. In DNA, the CDR3 is TGTGCCAGCAGAGTCCCTGGGACAGGGGTACACACCGGGGAGCTGTTTTTT.

In its sample, this clone was seen many times. This chain links TRBV2 with TRBJ2-7; no definite D call. Trimming stripped 7 bases from V and 9 bases from J, with 10 bases between. This CDR3 is 10 amino acids long. Germline CDR1 reads SNHLY; CDR2 reads FYNNEI. The CDR3, as DNA: TGTGCCAGCATTTCGACCTTGCAGTACTTC. Its protein is CASISTLQYF. The whole variable domain, filled in from reference TRBV2 and TRBJ2-7, reads EPEVTQTPSHQVTQMGQEVILRCVPISNHLYFYWYRQILGQKVEFLVSFYNNEISEKSEIFDDQFSVERPDGSNFTLKIRSTKLEDSAMYFCASISTLQYFGPGTRLTVT.

The CDR3 reads CASSLARGQGTQAFF. The CDR3 DNA follows: TGTGCCAGCAGCTTAGCCAGGGGGCAGGGCACCCAAGCTTTCTTT. V is TRBV7-9 and J is TRBJ1-1, with 8 positions matching TRBD1. Germline V gene lookup returns CDR1 SEHNR and CDR2 FQNEAQ (reference sequence). The CDR3 runs to 15 residues. Trimming at V came to 0 bases and at J to 9 bases, leaving 9 bases not matched to a gene.

In its sample, this clone was seen many times. This chain links TRBV27 with TRBJ2-2; D remains ambiguous. CDR1 and CDR2 from the germline V gene are MNHEY and SMNVEV (reference sequence). The CDR3 has 15 residues. V lost 5 bases and J 5 bases, leaving 15 bases between the germline ends. Written as DNA, the CDR3 is TGTGCCAGCAGTACGGATACGTTCGGGACCGGGGAGCTGTTTTTT. This encodes CASSTDTFGTGELFF.

This clone was seen repeatedly, ten times or more. The chain combines TRBV12-3 or TRBV12-4 with TRBJ2-1; a possible D gene is TRBD1 (5 bases). The CDR3 extends over 14 amino acids. The V and J ends lost 5 bases and 7 bases respectively, with 15 bases between them. CDR3 in DNA: TGTGCCAGCAGTCCCGACAGAGCAAGAAATGAGCAGTTCTTC. This translates into CASSPDRARNEQFF.

The chain combines TRBV6-1 with TRBJ2-1, with D unclear. CDR1 and CDR2 from the germline V gene are MNHNS and SASEGT. The V gene lost 1 base and the J gene lost 12 bases, with 4 bases spanning the gap. There are 10 residues in the CDR3. CDR3 nucleotides: TGTGCCAGCAGTGAAGATAGGCAGTTCTTC. Protein product: CASSEDRQFF.

This clone was seen a single time. V and J are TRBV3-1 and TRBJ1-4; unclear D gene. The CDR3 contains 14 residues. CDR1 and CDR2 from the germline V gene are LGHDT and YNNKEL (reference sequence). Trimming removed 1 base at V and 8 bases at J, with 11 bases between. CDR3 amino acids: CASSQGAGREKLFF. The CDR3 DNA reads TGTGCCAGCAGCCAAGGGGCAGGTCGCGAAAAACTGTTTTTT.

Many counts were recorded for this clone. The J gene is TRBJ2-7, the V gene TRBV28; 11 bases map to TRBD2. Germline values: CDR1 MDHEN, CDR2 SYDVKM. The CDR3 loop spans 16 amino acids. V lost 5 bases, J lost 2 bases, and 8 bases stayed unmatched. The CDR3 region is CASSRTVAGGTYEQYF. The CDR3 DNA follows: TGTGCCAGCAGTCGAACCGTAGCGGGAGGGACCTACGAGCAGTACTTC.

This clone is medium-sized in the sample. The chain carries TRBV6-1 and TRBJ2-7, with 10 positions matching TRBD2. Germline CDR1 MNHNS, CDR2 SASEGT. Trimming cost V 4 bases and J 3 bases; bases outside gene matches: 6. The CDR3 loop spans 15 amino acids. The CDR3 here is CASSVGTSVNYEQYF. DNA for the CDR3: TGTGCCAGCAGTGTGGGGACTAGCGTTAACTACGAGCAGTACTTC.

This clone was seen ten or more times. The chain joins TRBV7-3 to TRBJ2-3; D call uncertain. The CDR3 covers 14 residues. Germline V gene sequence: CDR1 SGHTA, CDR2 FQGTGA. Trimming cost V 4 bases and J 2 bases, with 10 bases left between them. This CDR3 is CASSSSIATDTQYF. The CDR3 DNA sequence: TGTGCCAGCAGCTCCTCTATCGCCACAGATACGCAGTATTTT.

In the case of this clone: Germline and junction disagree at one end, which may indicate a read error. J is TRBJ2-2 and V is TRBV3-1; TRBD2 aligns across 15 bases. Germline V gives CDR1 LGHDT, CDR2 YNNKEL (reference sequence). This CDR3 has 20 amino acids. The CDR3 DNA sequence: TGTGCGAGCATCCCCGGACTAGCGGGAGGGATCGGCGTTAACACCGGGGAGCTGTTTTTT. Protein product: CASIPGLAGGIGVNTGELFF. The variable domain in full, with the rest retrieved from reference TRBV3-1 and TRBJ2-2, is DTAVSQTPKYLVTQMGNDKSIKCEQNLGHDTMYWYKQDSKKFLKIMFSYNNKELIINETVPNRFSPKSPDKAHLNLHINSLELGDSAVYFCASIPGLAGGIGVNTGELFFGEGSRLTVL.

This clone was counted many times. The CDR3 is CASSGGATNEKLFF. CDR3 in DNA: TGTGCCAGCAGCGGGGGCGCGACTAATGAAAAACTGTTTTTT. The chain links TRBV11-2 to TRBJ1-4; a possible D gene is TRBD1 (6 bases). This CDR3 is 14 amino acids long. V was trimmed by 5 bases and J by 2 bases, leaving 9 bases between them. CDR1 and CDR2 (germline): SGHAT, FQNNGV.

A remark on this clone: Relative to the germline gene, one junction end is altered; a read error may explain this. The chain uses TRBV6-1 and TRBJ2-2; perhaps TRBD1 as D (6 bases). The germline CDR1 and CDR2 sequences are MNHNS and SASEGT. The CDR3 sequence is 14 residues long. As DNA, the CDR3 is TGTGCCGGCAGTGACACGGACAGCGCCGGGGAGCTGTTTTTT. The encoded protein is CAGSDTDSAGELFF.

This clone was seen a handful of times. The rearrangement uses TRBV6-1 and TRBJ2-1; TRBD2 matches 7 bases. The CDR3 loop spans 14 amino acids. Looked up from germline, CDR1 is MNHNS and CDR2 is SASEGT. With 6 bases clipped from V and 6 bases from J, the junction kept 8 bases outside the gene matches. CDR3 coding DNA: TGTGCCAGCAGGAGCGGGAAGGTGGGCAATGAGCAGTTCTTC. It codes for CASRSGKVGNEQFF.

This clone was detected many times. This chain uses TRBV15 with TRBJ2-7; possibly TRBD2 for D (6 bases). There are 13 residues in the CDR3. Germline V CDR1 and CDR2: LNHNV, YYDKDF (reference sequence). Trimming stripped 8 bases from V and 4 bases from J, with 15 bases between. CDR3 DNA sequence: TGTGCCACCGGGTTGGGGGGTTCTTACGAGCAGTACTTC. Translation: CATGLGGSYEQYF.